The entry below gives a single TCR beta chain sequence along with its context. As yet, its antigen is unknown. The data were taken from a study of cytomegalovirus exposure and HLA in healthy donors. Assay: immunoSEQ multiplex PCR; the TCRdb copy retains only in-frame clones and omits some. The table lists approximately 120,000 clones, about 87% of them singletons. Germline loops: CDR1 MNHNY, CDR2 SVGAGI (reference sequence). The CDR3 contains 14 residues. Losses at the gene ends were 5 bases for V and 6 bases for J; bases not matched to a gene: 7. Study findings and constraints: The dataset shows that most TCR sequences were rare, while some public TCRs occurred in many donors. In vitro, three CMV-associated chains proved specific for CMV antigens. Some TCR beta chains (164 of them) were listed as cytomegalovirus-associated. The TCR clusters that emerged in the first cohort tended, a later analysis found, to co-occur in the 120 or so validation repertoires.

Input material: PBMCs. V usage is TRBV6-6 and J usage is TRBJ1-5; the match to TRBD1 covers 7 bases. This clonotype was obtained from a woman aged 18-30 years in good health and CMV-seronegative. The CDR3 reads CASSQDREGQPQHF. CDR3 nucleotides: TGTGCCAGCAGTCAAGACAGGGAAGGTCAGCCCCAGCATTTT.